This T cell receptor (beta chain) was sequenced during a study of radiation and T cells in renal cell carcinoma (TCRdb year 2020). Broadly, across the study: A total of some 55 samples underwent TCR beta sequencing, made up of about 25 tumors and about 27 peripheral blood samples. Across all 50 or so samples, under 5 million unique CDR3 nucleotide sequences, encoding 2.5 million to 3 million unique CDR3 amino acid sequences, were identified. Broader findings and caveats from the paper: Intratumoral heterogeneity went uncaptured because the only tumor material available was small regions of approximately 0.96 g. Compared with control tumors, irradiated tumors had a greater number of dominant CDR3 motifs, and those motifs took up a bigger portion of the repertoire. Effects of radiation dose or scheduling on the TCR repertoire could not be addressed with the single-armed trial design. TCR clonality was higher in irradiated tumors than in controls, as the top 100 clonotypes made up an average of around 54% of the repertoire in irradiated tumors compared with roughly 43% in nephrectomy-only tumors.

What the time point label conveys for this sample: tumor resected at nephrectomy. Interpreted using the paper, the treatment or condition label stands for: treatment-naive control, cytoreductive nephrectomy. Control tumors were obtained from treatment-naive renal cell carcinoma patients in whom cytoreductive nephrectomy was performed without prior radiation. Renal cell carcinoma with clear cell pathology was present in all patients. Control tumors used for TCR sequencing were obtained from several females and approximately 12 males (median age roughly 57 years, range roughly 40 to 90) and were resected from the early 2010s to the mid-2010s. Tumors were mechanically dissociated, digested with collagenase/hyaluronidase at 37 °C, processed in gentleMACS C tubes, and stored in liquid nitrogen. The QIAamp DNA Blood Mini Kit (Qiagen) was used to prepare genomic DNA for TCR sequencing. The analyses included just those samples that passed every quality control check.

The immunoSEQ kit was used, according to the manufacturer's recommendations, to generate TCR beta libraries from genomic DNA. Library preparation used a first multiplex PCR with proprietary primers, then a second PCR adding unique barcodes, with bead cleanups after each round. A kit-provided positive control reaction and a negative control reaction were included in every sample batch. The final libraries underwent checking on an Agilent 4200 TapeStation D1000 ScreenTape, volumetric pooling, and quantification by qPCR. Sequencing was performed on an Illumina NextSeq500 using a MidOutput 150-cycle cartridge, with 156 Read1 cycles, 15 Index1 cycles, and the kit custom primers. The pooled library was loaded at 1.0 pM, and around 18% PhiX control was spiked in. Regarding the original processing steps: Vendor-processed data were analyzed in R, with a clonotype defined as all T cells sharing the same CDR3 nucleotide sequence. In the clone abundance analyses, frequencies in each sample were normalized to that sample's 10,000 most abundant clones. Public T cell clones, which averaged fewer than five per sample, were removed prior to analysis. ImmunoMap was used for dominant motif analysis with the PAM10 matrix, a gap penalty of 30, and a homology threshold of 0.3, and any motif reaching a cumulative frequency of at least 0.01 was considered dominant. This immuneACCESS table, as held by TCRdb, lists in-frame sequences with V and J called but not all clones. Of the missing ones, under half trace to an unresolved V gene in checked studies; the others have no known cause. V and J calls and clone size are those listed in that table; D and trimming were worked out from the DNA. The sample profile shows approximately 16,000 clones; approximately 56% of them were found once. The ten largest clones capture about 9% of the sample.

CDR1 ENHRY and CDR2 SYGVKD were looked up in the germline V gene. From its cysteine to its phenylalanine, the CDR3 spans 13 amino acids. CDR3 DNA only is kept here, 39 bases in frame from base 1. The V and J ends are trimmed by 8 bases and 0 bases, leaving 11 bases between them. This clone was found a few times. There is no known antigen for this receptor. Base qualities are missing; no much larger clone stands one base away. The specimen was tumor tissue, collected from a patient whose treatment was nephrectomy without radiotherapy. The sequence was obtained from a man between 40 and 49 years old with renal cell carcinoma. The sequence links TRBV10-3 to TRBJ2-7, and the D gene may be TRBD1, 6 bases matching. CDR3 protein: CAIGTTDSYEQYF. The DNA is TGTGCCATCGGGACAACAGACTCCTACGAGCAGTACTTC.